What follows are 18 T cell receptor beta chains derived from one specimen sequenced in a study of neurological immune-mediated disorders. TCRdb passed the 5' RACE reads through MiXCR, listing each CDR3 protein once. This sample has roughly 49,000 distinct CDR3 sequences, with around 14% found just once. Time point denoted: longitudinal time-point 2. Sequencing was done on a sample of PBMCs. All receptors derive from a male donor with HTLV-1-associated myelopathy (HAM/TSP).

This clonotype was observed at least ten times. The CDR3 protein is CASSLVAGGDREAFF. CDR3 nucleotides: TGTGCCAGCAGTTTAGTCGCGGGGGGAGACAGGGAAGCTTTCTTT. The V and J genes are TRBV12-3 or TRBV12-4 and TRBJ1-1, with D possibly matching TRBD1 (6 bases). Trimming stripped 1 base from V and 8 bases from J, with 17 bases between. This CDR3 is built from 15 residues.

This clonotype was seen many times. The J gene is TRBJ2-5, the V gene TRBV20-1; 7 bases align to TRBD1. The CDR3 runs to 15 residues. Germline CDR1 and CDR2: DFQATT and SNEGSKA (reference sequence). Unmatched junction bases numbered 11, after V lost 6 bases and J lost 1 base. CDR3 nucleotides: TGCAGTGCCGGGAAGGGGGCAGGAACCCAAGAGACCCAGTACTTC. This sequence encodes CSAGKGAGTQETQYF.

This clonotype was picked up many times. The rearrangement joins TRBV7-2 to TRBJ2-1; D possibly matches TRBD1 or TRBD2 (5 bases each). Trimming left V 1 base short and J 3 bases short, with 7 bases between. There are 14 residues in the CDR3. Germline CDR1 reads SGHTA; CDR2 reads FQGNSA. Here the CDR3 reads CASSLVGGYNEQFF. The DNA of the CDR3 is TGTGCCAGCAGCTTAGTTGGGGGCTACAATGAGCAGTTCTTC.

This clonotype was seen repeatedly, ten times or more. The chain couples TRBV5-1 to TRBJ2-7; perhaps TRBD1 as D (5 bases). Trimming took off 1 base at V and 7 bases at J, with 15 bases between the two ends. The CDR3 is made up of 14 amino acids. Per the germline V gene, CDR1 is SGHRS and CDR2 is YFSETQ. The CDR3 sequence: CASSLTGQLLEQYF. The CDR3 DNA is TGCGCCAGCAGCTTGACAGGTCAACTACTGGAGCAGTACTTC.

This clonotype was detected ten times or more. J is TRBJ2-5 and V is TRBV20-1; D gene unclear. Germline V gene data show CDR1 as DFQATT and CDR2 as SNEGSKA (reference sequence). Trimming removed 5 bases from V and 5 bases from J, with 15 bases in between. The CDR3 runs 13 residues. The CDR3 spells CSAHGLLRETQYF. The CDR3 nucleotides are TGCAGTGCTCATGGGCTATTGAGGGAGACCCAGTACTTC.

This clonotype was detected many times. The chain's CDR3 is CSAATGGSQETQYF. The DNA for the CDR3 is TGCAGTGCTGCCACCGGGGGAAGCCAAGAGACCCAGTACTTC. The gene calls are TRBV20-1 and TRBJ2-5; D is perhaps TRBD2 (6 bases). The CDR3 sequence is 14 residues long. CDR1 and CDR2 (germline): DFQATT, SNEGSKA (reference sequence). Trimming took 5 bases from V and 1 from J, leaving 14 bases between them.

This clonotype was recorded many times. V and J are TRBV5-1 and TRBJ2-1, with 13 nucleotides matching TRBD2. V lost 4 bases and J lost 8; bases outside the gene matches: 9. This CDR3 is built from 16 residues. Germline V gene data show CDR1 as SGHRS and CDR2 as YFSETQ. CDR3 sequence reads: CASSRTSGGANDEQFF. The CDR3, as DNA: TGCGCCAGCAGCCGCACTAGCGGGGGGGCAAACGATGAGCAGTTCTTC.

This clonotype was seen repeatedly, ten times or more. The gene calls are TRBV7-8 and TRBJ2-1, with unresolved D. Trimming took off 0 bases at V and 4 bases at J, with 13 bases between the two ends. CDR1 and CDR2 from the germline V gene are SGHVS and FQNEAQ. The CDR3 runs 16 residues. For the CDR3, the DNA is TGTGCCAGCAGCTTAGCGGGCGGACGGAAATACAATGAGCAGTTCTTC. Translated, it gives CASSLAGGRKYNEQFF. The variable domain in full, completed from reference TRBV7-8 and TRBJ2-1, reads GAGVSQSPRYKVAKRGQDVALRCDPISGHVSLFWYQQALGQGPEFLTYFQNEAQLDKSGLPSDRFFAERPEGSVSTLKIQRTQQEDSAVYLCASSLAGGRKYNEQFFGPGTRLTVL.

This clonotype was counted ten times or more. The chain recombines TRBV5-1 with TRBJ2-7; D possibly uses TRBD1 or TRBD2 (6 bases each). In germline, CDR1 is SGHRS, CDR2 YFSETQ. The ends were cut back, 0 bases at V and 0 bases at J, with 7 bases in the middle. The CDR3 is made up of 14 amino acids. The CDR3 coding sequence is TGCGCCAGCAGCTTGGGGGGGGCCTCCTACGAGCAGTACTTC. Protein product: CASSLGGASYEQYF.

A remark on this clonotype: A much larger clone lies a single base off, so this may be a read error. This rearrangement joins TRBV5-1 to TRBJ2-7, with TRBD2 identical over 8 bases. The length of the CDR3 is 15 residues. The junction had 10 bases not matched to a gene; V was cut back by 4 bases and J by 4 bases. Germline V gene lookup returns CDR1 SGHRS and CDR2 YFSETQ. This CDR3 is CASSLSGARRYEQYF. The CDR3 DNA reads TGCGCCAGCAGCCTTAGCGGGGCGCGCAGGTACGAGCAGTACTTC.

This clonotype showed up many times. This chain links TRBV5-1 with TRBJ1-2; D unresolved. CDR1 and CDR2 from the germline V gene are SGHRS and YFSETQ. The V and J ends lost 3 bases and 3 bases respectively, with 15 bases between them. There are 15 residues in the CDR3. CDR3 bases: TGCGCCAGCAGCTCGACGCCTCTTTCGGACTATGGCTACACCTTC. It encodes CASSSTPLSDYGYTF.

This clonotype has a count of ten or more. The chain joins TRBV27 to TRBJ2-1; tentative D call: TRBD2 (5 bases). Between the trimmed V and J ends, which lost 5 bases and 1 base, there was a span of 9 bases. The CDR3 extends over 14 amino acids. Germline CDR1 reads MNHEY; CDR2 reads SMNVEV (reference sequence). CDR3 residues: CASSPGSSYNEQFF. As DNA, the CDR3 is TGTGCCAGCAGTCCTGGGAGTTCCTACAATGAGCAGTTCTTC.

At least ten counts were recorded for this clonotype. The chain has TRBV24-1 and TRBJ2-1; 8 bases match TRBD2. The CDR3 extends over 16 amino acids. After removal of 4 bases from V and 4 bases from J, the junction contained 8 bases not matched to a gene. The germline V gene has CDR1 KGHDR and CDR2 SFDVKD. This CDR3 reads CATSDRGGAKYNEQFF. The CDR3 region has the DNA TGTGCCACCAGTGACCGGGGGGGGGCCAAGTACAATGAGCAGTTCTTC.

This clonotype was counted many times. The chain joins TRBV2 to TRBJ1-6; possibly TRBD1 for D (6 bases). Trimming pared 2 bases from V and 3 bases from J, leaving 11 bases between. The CDR3 consists of 16 residues. CDR1 and CDR2 from the germline V gene are SNHLY and FYNNEI. CDR3 sequence (DNA): TGTGCCAGCAGTGAACCGGGGGCCGGCTATAATTCACCCCTCCACTTT. Amino acids: CASSEPGAGYNSPLHF. The variable domain in full, with the rest retrieved from reference TRBV2 and TRBJ1-6, is EPEVTQTPSHQVTQMGQEVILRCVPISNHLYFYWYRQILGQKVEFLVSFYNNEISEKSEIFDDQFSVERPDGSNFTLKIRSTKLEDSAMYFCASSEPGAGYNSPLHFGNGTRLTVT.

This clonotype was seen repeatedly, ten times or more. The rearrangement links TRBV6-5 to TRBJ2-5; perhaps TRBD2 as D (6 bases). This CDR3 comprises 14 residues. Germline CDR1 reads MNHEY; CDR2 reads SVGAGI. Deletions cut 2 bases from V and 5 bases from J, with 12 bases between. CDR3 DNA sequence: TGTGCCAGCAGTTACGGGACTTTGAGGGAGACCCAGTACTTC. Protein sequence: CASSYGTLRETQYF.

This clonotype was counted at least ten times. The chain recombines TRBV5-1 with TRBJ2-5, with unresolved D. The germline V and J ends were trimmed by 2 bases and 5 bases, with 22 bases remaining between them. Germline V gives CDR1 SGHRS, CDR2 YFSETQ. The CDR3 extends over 17 amino acids. In DNA, the CDR3 is TGCGCCAGCAGCTTCCCGAAACCAGAGGTGGTCAGGGAGACCCAGTACTTC. This encodes CASSFPKPEVVRETQYF.

This clonotype occurred many times. V usage is TRBV7-9 and J usage is TRBJ2-7; D unclear. There are 12 residues in the CDR3. The germline V and J ends were trimmed by 4 bases and 0 bases, with 4 bases remaining between them. Germline loops: CDR1 SEHNR, CDR2 FQNEAQ (reference sequence). The CDR3 nucleotides are TGTGCCAGCAGCTCTCTCTCCTACGAGCAGTACTTC. Its translation is CASSSLSYEQYF.

The genes are TRBV20-1 and TRBJ2-1, with 7 bases lining up with TRBD2. The CDR3 spans 17 residues. Trimming removed 1 base from V and 3 bases from J; junction bases left unmatched: 12. From germline, CDR1 is DFQATT and CDR2 SNEGSKA (reference sequence). For the CDR3, the DNA is TGCAGTGCTAGAGGAACGCTAATCGGGGGGATCTACAATGAGCAGTTCTTC. Translation: CSARGTLIGGIYNEQFF.